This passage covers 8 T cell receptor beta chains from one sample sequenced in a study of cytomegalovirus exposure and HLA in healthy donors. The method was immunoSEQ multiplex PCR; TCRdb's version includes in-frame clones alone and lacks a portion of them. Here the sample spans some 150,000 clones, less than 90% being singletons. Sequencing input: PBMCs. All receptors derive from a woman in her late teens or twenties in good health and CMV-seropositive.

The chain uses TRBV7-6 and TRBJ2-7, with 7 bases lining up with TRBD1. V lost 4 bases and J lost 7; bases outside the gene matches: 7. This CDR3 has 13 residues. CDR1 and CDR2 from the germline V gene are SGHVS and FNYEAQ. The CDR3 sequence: CASSSTGVGEQYF. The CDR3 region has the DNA TGTGCCAGCAGCTCAACAGGGGTCGGGGAGCAGTACTTC.

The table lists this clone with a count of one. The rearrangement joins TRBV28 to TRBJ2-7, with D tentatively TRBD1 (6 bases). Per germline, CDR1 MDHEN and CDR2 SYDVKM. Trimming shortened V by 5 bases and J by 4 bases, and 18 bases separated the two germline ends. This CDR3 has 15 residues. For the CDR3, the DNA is TGTGCCAGCAGTATCCACCACAGGGCCGGGTACGAGCAGTACTTC. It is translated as CASSIHHRAGYEQYF.

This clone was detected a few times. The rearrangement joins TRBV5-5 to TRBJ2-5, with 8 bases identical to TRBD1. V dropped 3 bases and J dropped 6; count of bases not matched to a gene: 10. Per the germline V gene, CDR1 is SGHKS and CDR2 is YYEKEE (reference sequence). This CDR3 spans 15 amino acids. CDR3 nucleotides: TGTGCCAGCAGCTACGGACAGGGCGGAATCCAGACCCAGTACTTC. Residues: CASSYGQGGIQTQYF.

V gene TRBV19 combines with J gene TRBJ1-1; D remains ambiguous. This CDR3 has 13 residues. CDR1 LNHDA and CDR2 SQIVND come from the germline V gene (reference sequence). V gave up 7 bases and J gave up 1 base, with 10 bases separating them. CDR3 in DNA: TGTGCCAGTACCTTGACACAGAACACTGAAGCTTTCTTT. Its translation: CASTLTQNTEAFF.

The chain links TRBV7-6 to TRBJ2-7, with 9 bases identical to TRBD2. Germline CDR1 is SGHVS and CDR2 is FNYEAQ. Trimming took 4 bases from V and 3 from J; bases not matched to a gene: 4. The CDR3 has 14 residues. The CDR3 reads CASSSRTSDYEQYF. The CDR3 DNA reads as TGTGCCAGCAGCTCGCGGACTAGCGACTACGAGCAGTACTTC.

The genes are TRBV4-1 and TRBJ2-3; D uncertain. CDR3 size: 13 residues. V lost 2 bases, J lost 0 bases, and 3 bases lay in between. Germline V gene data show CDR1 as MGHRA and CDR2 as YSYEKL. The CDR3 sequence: CASSQYSTDTQYF. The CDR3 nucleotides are TGCGCCAGCAGCCAATATAGCACAGATACGCAGTATTTT.

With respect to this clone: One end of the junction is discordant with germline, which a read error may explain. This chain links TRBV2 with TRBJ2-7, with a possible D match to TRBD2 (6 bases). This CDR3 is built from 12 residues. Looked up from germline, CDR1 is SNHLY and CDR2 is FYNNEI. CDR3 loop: CASFGRGGTTDF. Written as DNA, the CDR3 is TGTGCCAGCTTCGGGCGGGGCGGGACCACGGACTTC. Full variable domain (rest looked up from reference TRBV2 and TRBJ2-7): EPEVTQTPSHQVTQMGQEVILRCVPISNHLYFYWYRQILGQKVEFLVSFYNNEISEKSEIFDDQFSVERPDGSNFTLKIRSTKLEDSAMYFCASFGRGGTTDFGPGTRLTVT.

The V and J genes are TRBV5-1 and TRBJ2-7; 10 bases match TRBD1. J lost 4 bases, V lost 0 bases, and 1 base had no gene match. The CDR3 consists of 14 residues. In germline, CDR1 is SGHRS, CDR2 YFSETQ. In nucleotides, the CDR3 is TGCGCCAGCAGCTTGGGACAGGGGGCTTACGAGCAGTACTTC. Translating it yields CASSLGQGAYEQYF.